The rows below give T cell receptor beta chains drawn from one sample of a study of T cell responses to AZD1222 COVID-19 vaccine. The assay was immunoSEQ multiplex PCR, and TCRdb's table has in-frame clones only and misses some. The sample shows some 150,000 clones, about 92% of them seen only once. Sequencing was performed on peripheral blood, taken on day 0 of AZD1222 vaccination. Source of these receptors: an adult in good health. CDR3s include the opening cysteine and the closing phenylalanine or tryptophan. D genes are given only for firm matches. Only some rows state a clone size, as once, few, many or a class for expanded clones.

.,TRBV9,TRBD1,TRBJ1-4,CASSGTGGPEKLFF,TGTGCCAGCAGCGGGACAGGGGGTCCTGAAAAACTGTTTTTT
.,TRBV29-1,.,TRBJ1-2,CSVESLGRYGYTF,TGCAGCGTTGAAAGTCTCGGAAGATATGGCTACACCTTC
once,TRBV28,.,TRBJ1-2,CASGINYGYTF,TGTGCCAGCGGAATCAACTATGGCTACACCTTC
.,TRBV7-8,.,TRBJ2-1,CASSLWAGSVNEQFF,TGTGCCAGCAGCTTGTGGGCAGGGTCGGTCAATGAGCAGTTCTTC
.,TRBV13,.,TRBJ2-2,CASSSIRGQSNTGELFF,TGTGCCAGCAGCTCGATCCGGGGACAATCGAACACCGGGGAGCTGTTTTTT
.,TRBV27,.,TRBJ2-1,CASRELARNEQFF,TGTGCCAGCAGGGAACTAGCCCGTAATGAGCAGTTCTTC
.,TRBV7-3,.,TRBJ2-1,CASSRDSATEQFF,TGTGCCAGCAGCCGGGACTCCGCGACAGAGCAGTTCTTC
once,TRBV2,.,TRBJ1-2,CASRAAVANYGYTF,TGTGCCAGCAGAGCAGCCGTAGCTAACTATGGCTACACCTTC
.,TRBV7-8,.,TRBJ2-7,CASSLFRVTPYEQYF,TGTGCCAGCAGCTTATTCAGGGTTACCCCCTACGAGCAGTACTTC
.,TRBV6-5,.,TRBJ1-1,CASSYSRERWAFF,TGTGCCAGCAGTTACTCTAGGGAAAGATGGGCTTTCTTT
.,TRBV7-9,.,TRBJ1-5,CASSPPDQPQHF,TGTGCCAGCAGCCCTCCTGATCAGCCCCAGCATTTT
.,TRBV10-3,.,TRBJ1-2,CAISEQTAYGYTF,TGTGCCATCAGTGAGCAGACAGCCTATGGCTACACCTTC
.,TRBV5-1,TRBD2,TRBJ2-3,CASSVLAGVDTQYF,TGCGCCAGCAGCGTTCTAGCGGGAGTTGATACGCAGTATTTT
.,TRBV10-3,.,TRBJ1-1,CAISESGTEAFF,TGTGCCATCAGTGAGTCTGGCACTGAAGCTTTCTTT
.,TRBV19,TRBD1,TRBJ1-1,CASSINRGGTEAFF,TGTGCCAGTAGTATTAACAGGGGTGGTACTGAAGCTTTCTTT
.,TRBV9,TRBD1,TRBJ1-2,CASSDRTGRYGYTF,TGTGCCAGCAGCGATCGGACAGGACGCTATGGCTACACCTTC
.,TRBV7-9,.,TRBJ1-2,CASSLARQLPGGYTF,TGTGCCAGCAGCTTAGCCCGACAGTTGCCGGGTGGCTACACCTTC
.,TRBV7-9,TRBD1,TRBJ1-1,CASRFRTGGPPNTEAFF,TGTGCCAGCAGGTTTAGGACAGGGGGCCCTCCGAACACTGAAGCTTTCTTT
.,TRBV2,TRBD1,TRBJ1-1,CASRMGQSLEAFF,TGTGCCAGCAGGATGGGACAGAGCCTTGAAGCTTTCTTT
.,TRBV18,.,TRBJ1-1,CASSPSADTEAFF,TGTGCCAGCTCACCGTCGGCGGACACTGAAGCTTTCTTT
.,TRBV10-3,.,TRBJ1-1,CAISESTSGGRRAFF,TGTGCCATCAGTGAGTCGACCTCTGGGGGGCGGAGAGCTTTCTTT
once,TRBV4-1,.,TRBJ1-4,CASSPEPTRNEKLFF,TGCGCCAGCAGCCCTGAACCCACCCGTAATGAAAAACTGTTTTTT
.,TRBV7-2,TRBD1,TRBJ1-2,CASSLGPGQALNYGYTF,TGTGCCAGCAGCTTAGGTCCTGGACAGGCACTTAACTATGGCTACACCTTC
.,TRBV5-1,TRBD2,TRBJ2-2,CASSTGLAEGGELFF,TGCGCCAGCAGCACGGGACTAGCGGAGGGCGGGGAGCTGTTTTTT
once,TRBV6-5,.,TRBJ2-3,CASSYSFARTDTQYF,TGTGCCAGCAGTTACTCTTTCGCCCGCACAGATACGCAGTATTTT
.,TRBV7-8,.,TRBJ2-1,CASSFQGYNEQFF,TGTGCCAGCAGCTTTCAGGGCTACAATGAGCAGTTCTTC
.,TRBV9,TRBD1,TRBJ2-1,CASSVEGQGTNEQFF,TGTGCCAGCAGCGTAGAGGGACAGGGGACCAATGAGCAGTTCTTC
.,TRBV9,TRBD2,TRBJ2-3,CASSVVTSGASTDTQYF,TGTGCCAGCAGCGTAGTGACTAGCGGTGCTAGCACAGATACGCAGTATTTT
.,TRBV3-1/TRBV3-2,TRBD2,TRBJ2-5,CASSQVMTSGSQKTQYF,TGTGCCAGCAGCCAAGTGATGACTAGCGGGAGTCAAAAGACCCAGTACTTC
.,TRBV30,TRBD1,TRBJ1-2,CAWSPGGHGYTF,TGTGCCTGGAGCCCAGGGGGCCATGGCTACACCTTC
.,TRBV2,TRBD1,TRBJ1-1,CASSRTGTNTEAFF,TGTGCCAGCAGTAGGACAGGGACAAACACTGAAGCTTTCTTT
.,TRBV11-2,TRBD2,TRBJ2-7,CASSPASGVNEQYF,TGTGCCAGCAGCCCGGCTAGCGGGGTAAACGAGCAGTACTTC
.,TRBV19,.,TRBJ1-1,CAAQTGNTEAFF,TGTGCCGCGCAGACAGGGAACACTGAAGCTTTCTTT
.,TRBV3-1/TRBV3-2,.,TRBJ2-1,CASSPPHTGPSYNEQFF,TGTGCCAGCAGCCCCCCCCACACGGGACCCTCCTACAATGAGCAGTTCTTC
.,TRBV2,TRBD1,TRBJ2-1,CASSKDRGLFHEQFF,TGTGCCAGCAGTAAGGACAGGGGGCTATTTCATGAGCAGTTCTTC
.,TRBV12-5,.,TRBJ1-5,CASGIHPQPQHF,TGTGCTAGTGGCATACACCCTCAGCCCCAGCATTTT
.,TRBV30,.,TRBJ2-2,CAWSAVATGELFF,TGTGCCTGGAGTGCCGTAGCGACCGGGGAGCTGTTTTTT